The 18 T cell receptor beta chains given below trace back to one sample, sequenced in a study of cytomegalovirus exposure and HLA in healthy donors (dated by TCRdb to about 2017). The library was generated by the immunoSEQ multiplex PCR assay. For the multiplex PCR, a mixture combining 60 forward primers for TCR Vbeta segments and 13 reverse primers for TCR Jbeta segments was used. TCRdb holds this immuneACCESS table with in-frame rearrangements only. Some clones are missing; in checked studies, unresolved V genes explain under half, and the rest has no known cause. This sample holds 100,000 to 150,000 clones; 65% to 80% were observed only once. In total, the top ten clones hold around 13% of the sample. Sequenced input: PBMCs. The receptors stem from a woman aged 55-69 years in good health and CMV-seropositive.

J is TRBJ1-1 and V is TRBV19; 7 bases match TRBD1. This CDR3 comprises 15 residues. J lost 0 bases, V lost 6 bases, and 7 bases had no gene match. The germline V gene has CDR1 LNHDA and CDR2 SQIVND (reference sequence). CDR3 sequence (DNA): TGTGCCAGTAGCCCGAAGACAGGGTTGAACACTGAAGCTTTCTTT. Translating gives CASSPKTGLNTEAFF.

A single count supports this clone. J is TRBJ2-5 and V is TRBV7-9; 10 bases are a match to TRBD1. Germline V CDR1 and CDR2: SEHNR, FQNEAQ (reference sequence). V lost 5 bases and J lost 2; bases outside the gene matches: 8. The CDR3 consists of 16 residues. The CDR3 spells CASSDRDRGPQETQYF. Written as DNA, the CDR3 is TGTGCCAGCAGCGACCGGGACAGGGGCCCACAAGAGACCCAGTACTTC.

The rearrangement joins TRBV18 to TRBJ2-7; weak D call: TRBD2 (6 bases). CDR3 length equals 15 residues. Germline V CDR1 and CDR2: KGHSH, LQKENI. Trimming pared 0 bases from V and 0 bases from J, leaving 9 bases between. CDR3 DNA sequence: TGTGCCAGCTCACCACCCGGGACTGGCTCCTACGAGCAGTACTTC. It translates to CASSPPGTGSYEQYF.

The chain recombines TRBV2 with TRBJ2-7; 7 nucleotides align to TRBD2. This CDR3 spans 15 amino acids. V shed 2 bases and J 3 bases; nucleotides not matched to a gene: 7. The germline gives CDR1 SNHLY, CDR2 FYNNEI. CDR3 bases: TGTGCCAGCAGTGAACGGGGTAGCGGGTACTACGAGCAGTACTTC. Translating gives CASSERGSGYYEQYF.

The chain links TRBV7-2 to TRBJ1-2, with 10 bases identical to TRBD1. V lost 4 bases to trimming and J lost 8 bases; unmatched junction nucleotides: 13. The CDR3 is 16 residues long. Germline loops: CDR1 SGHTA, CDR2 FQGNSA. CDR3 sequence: CASSSGLWTGGQGYTF. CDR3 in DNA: TGTGCCAGCAGCTCCGGCTTATGGACAGGGGGGCAAGGCTACACCTTC.

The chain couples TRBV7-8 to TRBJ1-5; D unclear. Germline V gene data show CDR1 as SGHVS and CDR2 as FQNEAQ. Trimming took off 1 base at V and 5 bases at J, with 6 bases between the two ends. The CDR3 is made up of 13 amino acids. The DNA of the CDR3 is TGTGCCAGCAGCTTAGGGGAGGATCAGCCCCAGCATTTT. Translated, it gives CASSLGEDQPQHF.

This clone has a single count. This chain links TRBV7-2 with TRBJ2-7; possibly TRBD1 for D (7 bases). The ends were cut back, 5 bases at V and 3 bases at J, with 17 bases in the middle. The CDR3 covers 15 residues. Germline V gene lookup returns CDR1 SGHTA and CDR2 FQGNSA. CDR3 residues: CASSGGAGQNYEQYF. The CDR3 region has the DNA TGTGCCAGCAGCGGAGGGGCGGGACAGAACTACGAGCAGTACTTC.

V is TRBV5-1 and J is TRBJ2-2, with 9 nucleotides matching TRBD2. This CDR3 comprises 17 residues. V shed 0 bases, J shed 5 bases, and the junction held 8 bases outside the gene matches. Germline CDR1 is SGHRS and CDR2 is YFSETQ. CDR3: CASSLVAGVGETGELFF. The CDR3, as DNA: TGCGCCAGCAGCTTGGTAGCGGGAGTGGGAGAGACCGGGGAGCTGTTTTTT.

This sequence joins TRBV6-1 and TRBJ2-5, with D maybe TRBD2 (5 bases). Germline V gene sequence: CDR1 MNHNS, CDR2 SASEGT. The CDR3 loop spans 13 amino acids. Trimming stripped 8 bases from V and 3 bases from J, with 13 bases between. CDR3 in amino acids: CASLPDGEETQYF. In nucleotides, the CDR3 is TGTGCCAGCTTACCGGACGGGGAAGAGACCCAGTACTTC.

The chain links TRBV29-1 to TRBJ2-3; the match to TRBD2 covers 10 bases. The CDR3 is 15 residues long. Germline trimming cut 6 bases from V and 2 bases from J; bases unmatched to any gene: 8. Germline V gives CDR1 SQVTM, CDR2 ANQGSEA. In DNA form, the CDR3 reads TGCAGCGTCGCTAGGACTAGCGGAGACACAGATACGCAGTATTTT. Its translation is CSVARTSGDTDTQYF.

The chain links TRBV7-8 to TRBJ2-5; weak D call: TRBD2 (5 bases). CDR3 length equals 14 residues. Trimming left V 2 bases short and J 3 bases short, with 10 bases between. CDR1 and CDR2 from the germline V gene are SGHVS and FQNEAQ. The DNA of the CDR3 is TGTGCCAGCAGCTTACCGGGGTTGGAAGAGACCCAGTACTTC. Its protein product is CASSLPGLEETQYF.

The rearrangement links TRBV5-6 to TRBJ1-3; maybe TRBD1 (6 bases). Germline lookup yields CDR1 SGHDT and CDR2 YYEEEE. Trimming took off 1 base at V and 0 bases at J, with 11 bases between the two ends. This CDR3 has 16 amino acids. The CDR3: CASSLRTGFSGNTIYF. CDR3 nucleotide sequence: TGTGCCAGCAGCTTGCGCACAGGGTTCTCTGGAAACACCATATATTTT.

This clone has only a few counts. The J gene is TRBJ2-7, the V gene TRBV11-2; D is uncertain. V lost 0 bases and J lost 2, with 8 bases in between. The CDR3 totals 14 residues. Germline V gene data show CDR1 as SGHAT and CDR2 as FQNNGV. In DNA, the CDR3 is TGTGCCAGCAGCTTAGACAGTGTTACCTACGAGCAGTACTTC. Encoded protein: CASSLDSVTYEQYF. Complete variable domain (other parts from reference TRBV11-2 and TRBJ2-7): EAGVAQSPRYKIIEKRQSVAFWCNPISGHATLYWYQQILGQGPKLLIQFQNNGVVDDSQLPKDRFSAERLKGVDSTLKIQPAKLEDSAVYLCASSLDSVTYEQYFGPGTRLTVT.

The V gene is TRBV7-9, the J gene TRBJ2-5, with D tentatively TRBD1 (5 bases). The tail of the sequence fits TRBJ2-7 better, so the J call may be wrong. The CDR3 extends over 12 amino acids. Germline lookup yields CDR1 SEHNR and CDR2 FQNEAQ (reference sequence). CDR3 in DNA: TGTGCCAGCAGCTTTGGGGCTAACGAGCAGTACTTC. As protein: CASSFGANEQYF.

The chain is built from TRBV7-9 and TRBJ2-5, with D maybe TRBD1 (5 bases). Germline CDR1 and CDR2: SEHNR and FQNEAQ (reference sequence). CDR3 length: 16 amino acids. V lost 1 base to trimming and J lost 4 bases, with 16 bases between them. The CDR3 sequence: CASSLGRNARAETQYF. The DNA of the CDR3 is TGTGCCAGCAGCTTAGGAAGAAATGCCAGGGCAGAGACCCAGTACTTC.

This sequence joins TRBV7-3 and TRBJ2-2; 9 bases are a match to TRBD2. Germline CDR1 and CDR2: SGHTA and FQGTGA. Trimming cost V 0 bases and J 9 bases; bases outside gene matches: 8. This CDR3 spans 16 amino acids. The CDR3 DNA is TGTGCCAGCAGCTTAACTGCGGGAGGGCCGAAACGGGAGCTGTTTTTT. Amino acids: CASSLTAGGPKRELFF.

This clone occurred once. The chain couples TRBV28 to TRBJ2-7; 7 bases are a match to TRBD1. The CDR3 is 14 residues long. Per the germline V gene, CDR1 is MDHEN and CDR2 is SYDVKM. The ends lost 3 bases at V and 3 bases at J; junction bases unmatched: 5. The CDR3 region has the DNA TGTGCCAGCAGTTTGGAACAGGGGTACTACGAGCAGTACTTC. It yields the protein CASSLEQGYYEQYF.

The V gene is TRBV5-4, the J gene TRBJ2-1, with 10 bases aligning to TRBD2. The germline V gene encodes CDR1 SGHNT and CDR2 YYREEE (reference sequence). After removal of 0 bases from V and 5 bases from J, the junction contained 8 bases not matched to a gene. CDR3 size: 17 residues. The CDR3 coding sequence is TGTGCCAGCAGCTTGGTGGCCCTAGCGGGGGATGACAATGAGCAGTTCTTC. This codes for CASSLVALAGDDNEQFF.